The subject of this entry is one T cell receptor (beta chain). This sample was included in a study of Tregs in tolerant kidney transplant recipients. The nonmyeloablative bone marrow transplants came from related graft donors, with transient mixed chimerism. The data were produced by immunoSEQ multiplex PCR, yet TCRdb's version contains in-frame clones alone and is incomplete. This sample has 100,000 or so clones, with 93% found just once. The source was CD4+ T cells from blood (PBMCs), collected 12 months after the transplant. This receptor was identified in a human patient who received a combined kidney and bone marrow transplant. Some T cells may be graft donor cells.

CDR3 amino acids: CASSLGSLAGHTDTQYF. CDR3 coding DNA: TGCGCCAGCAGCCTGGGGTCTTTAGCGGGACACACAGATACGCAGTATTTT. The rearrangement links TRBV5-1 to TRBJ2-3; TRBD2 matches 8 bases. V was clipped by 4 bases and J by 2 bases; unmatched bases: 12. Germline loops: CDR1 SGHRS, CDR2 YFSETQ. The CDR3 spans 17 residues.